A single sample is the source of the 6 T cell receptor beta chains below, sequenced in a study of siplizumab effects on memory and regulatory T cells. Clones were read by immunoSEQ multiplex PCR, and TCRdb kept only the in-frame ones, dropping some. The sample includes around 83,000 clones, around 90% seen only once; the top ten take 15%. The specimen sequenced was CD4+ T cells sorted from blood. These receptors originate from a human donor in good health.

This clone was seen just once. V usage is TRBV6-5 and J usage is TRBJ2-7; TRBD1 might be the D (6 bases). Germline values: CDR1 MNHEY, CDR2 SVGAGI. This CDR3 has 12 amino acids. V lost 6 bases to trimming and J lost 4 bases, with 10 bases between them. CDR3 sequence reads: CASSRGQYEQYF. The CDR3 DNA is TGTGCCAGCAGCAGAGGACAGTACGAGCAGTACTTC.

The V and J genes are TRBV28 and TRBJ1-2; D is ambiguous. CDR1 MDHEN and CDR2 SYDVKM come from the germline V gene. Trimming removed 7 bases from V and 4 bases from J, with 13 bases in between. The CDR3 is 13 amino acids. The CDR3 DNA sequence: TGTGCCAGCAAGGGTGTGGTCCCCTATGGCTACACCTTC. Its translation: CASKGVVPYGYTF.

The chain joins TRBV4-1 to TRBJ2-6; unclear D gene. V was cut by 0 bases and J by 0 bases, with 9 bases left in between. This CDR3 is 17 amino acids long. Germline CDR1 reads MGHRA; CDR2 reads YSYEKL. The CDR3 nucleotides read TGCGCCAGCAGCCAAGATAAGGGATTCTCTGGGGCCAACGTCCTGACTTTC. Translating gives CASSQDKGFSGANVLTF.

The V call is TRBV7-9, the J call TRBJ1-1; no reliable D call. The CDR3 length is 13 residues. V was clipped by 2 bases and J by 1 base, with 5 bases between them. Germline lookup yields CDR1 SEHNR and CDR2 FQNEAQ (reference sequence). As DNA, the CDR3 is TGTGCCAGCAGCTTAAGTTGGAACACTGAAGCTTTCTTT. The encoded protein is CASSLSWNTEAFF.

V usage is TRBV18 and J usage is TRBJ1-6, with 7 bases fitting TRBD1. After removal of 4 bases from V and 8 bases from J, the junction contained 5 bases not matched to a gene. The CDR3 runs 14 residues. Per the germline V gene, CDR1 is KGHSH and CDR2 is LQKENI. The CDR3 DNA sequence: TGTGCCAGCTCACGACAGGGTTCTTATTCACCCCTCCACTTT. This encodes CASSRQGSYSPLHF. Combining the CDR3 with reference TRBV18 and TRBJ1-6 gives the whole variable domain NAGVMQNPRHLVRRRGQEARLRCSPMKGHSHVYWYRQLPEEGLKFMVYLQKENIIDESGMPKERFSAEFPKEGPSILRIQQVVRGDSAAYFCASSRQGSYSPLHFGNGTRLTVT.

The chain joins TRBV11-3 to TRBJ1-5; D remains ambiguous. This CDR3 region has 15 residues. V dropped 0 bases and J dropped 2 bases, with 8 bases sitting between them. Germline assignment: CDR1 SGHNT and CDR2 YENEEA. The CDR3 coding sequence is TGTGCCAGCAGCTTAGACCCGGCGGGCAATCAGCCCCAGCATTTT. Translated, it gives CASSLDPAGNQPQHF.